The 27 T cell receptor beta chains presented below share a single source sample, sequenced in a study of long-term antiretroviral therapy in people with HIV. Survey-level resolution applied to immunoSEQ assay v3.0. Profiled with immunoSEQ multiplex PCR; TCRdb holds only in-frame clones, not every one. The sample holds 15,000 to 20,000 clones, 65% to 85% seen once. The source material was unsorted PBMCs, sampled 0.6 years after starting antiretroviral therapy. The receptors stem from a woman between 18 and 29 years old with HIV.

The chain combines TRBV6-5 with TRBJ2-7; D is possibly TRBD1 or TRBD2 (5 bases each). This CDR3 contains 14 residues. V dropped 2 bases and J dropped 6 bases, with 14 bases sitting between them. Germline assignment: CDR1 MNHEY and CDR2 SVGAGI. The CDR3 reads CASSYGTRGGEQYF. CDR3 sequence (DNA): TGTGCCAGCAGTTACGGCACACGGGGCGGCGAGCAGTACTTC.

CDR3 bases: TGTGCCAGCAGCTTAATAGCGGGGGAACCCACAGATACGCAGTATTTT. Translating gives CASSLIAGEPTDTQYF. V is TRBV7-2 and J is TRBJ2-3, with 9 bases fitting TRBD2. V gave up 2 bases and J gave up 2 bases; unmatched junction bases: 5. This CDR3 is 16 amino acids long. Germline CDR1 SGHTA, CDR2 FQGNSA.

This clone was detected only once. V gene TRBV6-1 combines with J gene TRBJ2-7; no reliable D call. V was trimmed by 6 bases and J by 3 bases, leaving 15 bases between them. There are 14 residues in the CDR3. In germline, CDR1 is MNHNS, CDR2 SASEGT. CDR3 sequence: CASSLTNVVYEQYF. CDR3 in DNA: TGTGCCAGCAGCCTGACAAATGTGGTCTACGAGCAGTACTTC.

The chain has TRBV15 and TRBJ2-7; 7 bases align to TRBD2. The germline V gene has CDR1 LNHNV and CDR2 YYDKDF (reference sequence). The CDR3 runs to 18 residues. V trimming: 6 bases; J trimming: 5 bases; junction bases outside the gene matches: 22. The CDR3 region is CATRPLRSRSGKVNEQYF. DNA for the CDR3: TGTGCCACCAGGCCCCTCCGCTCCAGGAGCGGGAAAGTCAACGAGCAGTACTTC. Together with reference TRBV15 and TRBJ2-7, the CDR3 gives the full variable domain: DAMVIQNPRYQVTQFGKPVTLSCSQTLNHNVMYWYQQKSSQAPKLLFHYYDKDFNNEADTPDNFQSRRPNTSFCFLDIRSPGLGDTAMYLCATRPLRSRSGKVNEQYFGPGTRLTVT.

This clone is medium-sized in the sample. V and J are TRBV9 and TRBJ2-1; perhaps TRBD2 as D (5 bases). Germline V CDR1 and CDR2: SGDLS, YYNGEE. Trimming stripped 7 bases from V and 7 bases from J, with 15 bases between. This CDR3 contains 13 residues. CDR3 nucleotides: TGTGCCAGCGGACCTTCGAGGGAGAATGAGCAGTTCTTC. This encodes CASGPSRENEQFF.

CDR3 DNA sequence: TGTGCCTCCGGGACTAGCGGGCACACCTACGAGCAGTACTTC. Its translation is CASGTSGHTYEQYF. V is TRBV28 and J is TRBJ2-7; 12 nucleotides line up with TRBD2. The trim removed 11 bases at V and 2 bases at J, leaving 7 bases unmatched. Per the germline V gene, CDR1 is MDHEN and CDR2 is SYDVKM. The CDR3 loop spans 14 amino acids.

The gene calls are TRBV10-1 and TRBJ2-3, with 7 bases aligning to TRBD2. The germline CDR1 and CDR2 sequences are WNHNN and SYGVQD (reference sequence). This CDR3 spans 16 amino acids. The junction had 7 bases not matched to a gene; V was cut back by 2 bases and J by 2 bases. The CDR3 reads CASSERASGYTDTQYF. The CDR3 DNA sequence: TGCGCCAGCAGTGAGAGGGCTAGCGGATACACAGATACGCAGTATTTT.

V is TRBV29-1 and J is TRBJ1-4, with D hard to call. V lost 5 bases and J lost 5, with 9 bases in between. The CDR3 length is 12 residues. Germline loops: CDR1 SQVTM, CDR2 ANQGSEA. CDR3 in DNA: TGCAGCGTTAAAAGTGGCAATGAAAAACTGTTTTTT. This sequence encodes CSVKSGNEKLFF.

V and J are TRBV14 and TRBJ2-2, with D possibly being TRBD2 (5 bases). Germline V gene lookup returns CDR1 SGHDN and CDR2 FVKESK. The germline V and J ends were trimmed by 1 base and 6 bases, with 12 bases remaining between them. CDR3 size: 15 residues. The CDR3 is CASSQVGGFAGELFF. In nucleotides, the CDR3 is TGTGCCAGCAGCCAAGTAGGCGGGTTCGCCGGGGAGCTGTTTTTT.

As DNA, the CDR3 is TGTGCCAGCAGCCGACTCACAGGGGCCCTTATCTCCTACGAGCAGTACTTC. As protein: CASSRLTGALISYEQYF. This rearrangement joins TRBV5-6 to TRBJ2-7, with 7 bases that match TRBD1. With V trimmed by 4 bases and J by 0 bases, 13 bases remained unmatched. The CDR3 loop spans 17 amino acids. Germline values: CDR1 SGHDT, CDR2 YYEEEE.

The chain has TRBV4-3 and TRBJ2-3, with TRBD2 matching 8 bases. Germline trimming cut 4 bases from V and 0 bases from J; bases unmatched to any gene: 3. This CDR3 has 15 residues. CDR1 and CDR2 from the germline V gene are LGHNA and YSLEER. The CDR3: CASSLGGASTDTQYF. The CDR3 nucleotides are TGCGCCAGCAGCCTCGGGGGGGCTAGCACAGATACGCAGTATTTT.

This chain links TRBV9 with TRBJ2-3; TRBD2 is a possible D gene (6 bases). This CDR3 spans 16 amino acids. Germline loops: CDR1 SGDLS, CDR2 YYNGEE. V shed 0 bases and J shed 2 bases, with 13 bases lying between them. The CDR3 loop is CASSVAFSGTTDTQYF. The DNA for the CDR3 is TGTGCCAGCAGCGTAGCTTTTAGCGGCACCACAGATACGCAGTATTTT.

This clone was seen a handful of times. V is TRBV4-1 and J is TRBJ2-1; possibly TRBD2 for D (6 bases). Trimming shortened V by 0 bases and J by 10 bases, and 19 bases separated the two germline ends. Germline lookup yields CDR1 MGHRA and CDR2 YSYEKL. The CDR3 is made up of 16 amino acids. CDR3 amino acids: CASSQEDGGERLEQFF. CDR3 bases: TGCGCCAGCAGCCAAGAAGACGGGGGAGAGCGTTTGGAGCAGTTCTTC.

The CDR3 DNA sequence: TGTGCCAGCAGTATCGACGGGAGCTCCTACGAGCAGTACTTC. Translated: CASSIDGSSYEQYF. V usage is TRBV7-3 and J usage is TRBJ2-7; D might be TRBD2 (6 bases). Trimming took off 6 bases at V and 0 bases at J, with 12 bases between the two ends. The length of the CDR3 is 14 residues. The V gene's germline CDR1 is SGHTA and CDR2 FQGTGA.

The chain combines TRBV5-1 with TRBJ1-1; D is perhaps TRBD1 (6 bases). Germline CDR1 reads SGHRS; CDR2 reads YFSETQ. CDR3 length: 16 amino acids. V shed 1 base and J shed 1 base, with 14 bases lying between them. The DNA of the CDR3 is TGCGCCAGCAGCTTGATAGCCGGAGGGGGGAACACTGAAGCTTTCTTT. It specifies CASSLIAGGGNTEAFF.

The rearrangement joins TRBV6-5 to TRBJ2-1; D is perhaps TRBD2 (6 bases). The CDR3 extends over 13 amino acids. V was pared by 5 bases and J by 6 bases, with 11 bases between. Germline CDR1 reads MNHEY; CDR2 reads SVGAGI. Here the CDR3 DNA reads TGTGCCAGCAGTGGCGGGACGACCAATGAGCAGTTCTTC. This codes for CASSGGTTNEQFF.

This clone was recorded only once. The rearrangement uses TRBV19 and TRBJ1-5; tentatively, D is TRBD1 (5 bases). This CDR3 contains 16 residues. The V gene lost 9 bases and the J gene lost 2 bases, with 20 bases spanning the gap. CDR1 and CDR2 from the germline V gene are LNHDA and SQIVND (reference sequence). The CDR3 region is CASKWSSGGGNQPQHF. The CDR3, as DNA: TGTGCCAGCAAATGGTCTTCCGGGGGAGGCAATCAGCCCCAGCATTTT.

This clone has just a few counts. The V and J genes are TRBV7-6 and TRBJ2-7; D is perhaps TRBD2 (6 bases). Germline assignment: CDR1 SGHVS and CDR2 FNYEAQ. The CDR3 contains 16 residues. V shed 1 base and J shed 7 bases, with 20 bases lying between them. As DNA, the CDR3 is TGTGCCAGCAGCTTAGTCCCAGGGACCGGACGGGGGGAGCAGTACTTC. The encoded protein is CASSLVPGTGRGEQYF. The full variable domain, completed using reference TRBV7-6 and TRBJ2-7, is GAGVSQSPRYKVTKRGQDVALRCDPISGHVSLYWYRQALGQGPEFLTYFNYEAQQDKSGLPNDRFSAERPEGSISTLTIQRTEQRDSAMYRCASSLVPGTGRGEQYFGPGTRLTVT.

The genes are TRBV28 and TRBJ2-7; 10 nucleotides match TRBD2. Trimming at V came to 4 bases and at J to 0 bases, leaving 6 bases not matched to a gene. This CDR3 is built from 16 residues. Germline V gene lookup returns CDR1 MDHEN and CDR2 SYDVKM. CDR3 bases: TGTGCCAGCAGTTCCCTAGCGGGAGCGAGCTCCTACGAGCAGTACTTC. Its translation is CASSSLAGASSYEQYF.

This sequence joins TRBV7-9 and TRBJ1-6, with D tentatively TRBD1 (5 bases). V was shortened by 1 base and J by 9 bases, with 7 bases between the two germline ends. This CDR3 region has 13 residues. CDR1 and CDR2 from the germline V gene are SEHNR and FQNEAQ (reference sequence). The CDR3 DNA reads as TGTGCCAGCAGCTTAGAGGGGCGTTCACCCCTCCACTTT. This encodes CASSLEGRSPLHF.

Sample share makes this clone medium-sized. The CDR3, as DNA: TGTGCCAGCAGTGAAGTGGGGACAGGAGCCAATGAGCAGTTCTTC. Amino acids: CASSEVGTGANEQFF. The chain links TRBV6-1 to TRBJ2-1, with 8 nucleotides matching TRBD1. This CDR3 comprises 15 residues. CDR1 MNHNS and CDR2 SASEGT come from the germline V gene. The junction had 5 bases not matched to a gene; V was cut back by 1 base and J by 6 bases.

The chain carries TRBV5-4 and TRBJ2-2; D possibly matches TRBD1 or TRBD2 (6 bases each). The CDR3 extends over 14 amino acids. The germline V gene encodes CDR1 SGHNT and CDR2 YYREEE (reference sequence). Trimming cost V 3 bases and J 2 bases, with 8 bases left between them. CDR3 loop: CASSSGANTGELFF. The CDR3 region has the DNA TGTGCCAGCAGCTCGGGGGCCAACACCGGGGAGCTGTTTTTT.

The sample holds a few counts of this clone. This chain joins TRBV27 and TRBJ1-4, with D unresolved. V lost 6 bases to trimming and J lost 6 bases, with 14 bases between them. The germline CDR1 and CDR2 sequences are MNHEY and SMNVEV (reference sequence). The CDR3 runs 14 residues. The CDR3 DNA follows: TGTGCCAGCAGCTTAGCCAGAGGTGATGAAAAACTGTTTTTT. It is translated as CASSLARGDEKLFF.

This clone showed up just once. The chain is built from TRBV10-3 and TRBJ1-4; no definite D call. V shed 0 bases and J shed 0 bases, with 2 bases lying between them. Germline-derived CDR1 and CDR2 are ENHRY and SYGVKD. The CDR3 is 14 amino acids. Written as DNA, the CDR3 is TGTGCCATCAGTGAGTCGGCAACTAATGAAAAACTGTTTTTT. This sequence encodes CAISESATNEKLFF.

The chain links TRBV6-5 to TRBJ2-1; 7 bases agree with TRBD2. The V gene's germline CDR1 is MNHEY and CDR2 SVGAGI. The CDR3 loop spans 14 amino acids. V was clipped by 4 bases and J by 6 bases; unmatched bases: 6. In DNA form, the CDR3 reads TGTGCCAGCAGTTCCCCGACTAGCAGCAATGAGCAGTTCTTC. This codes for CASSSPTSSNEQFF.

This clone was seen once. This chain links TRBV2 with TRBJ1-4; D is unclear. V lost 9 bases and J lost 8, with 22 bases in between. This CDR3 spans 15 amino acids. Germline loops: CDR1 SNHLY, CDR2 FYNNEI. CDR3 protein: CASLALSPEEEKLFF. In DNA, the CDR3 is TGTGCCAGTCTTGCTTTAAGTCCTGAGGAAGAAAAACTGTTTTTT.

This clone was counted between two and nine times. CDR3 sequence reads: CASSGGLAGYLRDEQYF. The CDR3 DNA reads as TGTGCCAGCAGTGGGGGACTAGCGGGTTACCTGAGGGACGAGCAGTACTTC. The chain uses TRBV2 and TRBJ2-7, with TRBD2 matching over 12 bases. The germline V gene has CDR1 SNHLY and CDR2 FYNNEI. The trim removed 4 bases at V and 5 bases at J, leaving 12 bases unmatched. This CDR3 comprises 17 residues.